Listed here are 3 T cell receptor beta chains from one sample, sequenced in a study. Using its own MiXCR run on the reads, TCRdb lists one record per CDR3 protein. The profile shows approximately 1,800 distinct CDR3 sequences, 8.3% of them singletons. Input material: CD4+ T cells from peripheral blood. These receptors came from a human donor with rheumatoid arthritis.

This clonotype was counted many times. CDR3 protein: CASSSGLGGETQYF. The CDR3 DNA follows: TGTGCCAGCAGCTCCGGCCTAGGGGGAGAGACCCAGTACTTC. The chain joins TRBV7-9 to TRBJ2-5; possibly TRBD1 for D (6 bases). The V gene lost 4 bases and the J gene lost 4 bases, with 13 bases spanning the gap. Per the germline V gene, CDR1 is SEHNR and CDR2 is FQNEAQ (reference sequence). The length of the CDR3 is 14 residues.

This clonotype is labeled medium-sized. The chain recombines TRBV28 with TRBJ1-2, with D hard to call. The CDR3 spans 14 residues. Germline V gene lookup returns CDR1 MDHEN and CDR2 SYDVKM. V lost 3 bases and J 2 bases, leaving 10 bases between the germline ends. CDR3 bases: TGTGCCAGCAGTTTCCCCGGTACGAACTATGGCTACACCTTC. The encoded protein is CASSFPGTNYGYTF.

By sample fraction, this clonotype is medium-sized (0.01 to 0.1%). The chain uses TRBV2 and TRBJ2-1; D gene unclear. Germline V gene data show CDR1 as SNHLY and CDR2 as FYNNEI. The CDR3 length is 13 residues. The V gene lost 4 bases and the J gene lost 4 bases, with 8 bases spanning the gap. This CDR3 reads CASSGRRYNEQFF. CDR3 coding DNA: TGTGCCAGCAGTGGAAGGAGATACAATGAGCAGTTCTTC. The complete variable domain, with remaining parts taken from reference TRBV2 and TRBJ2-1, reads EPEVTQTPSHQVTQMGQEVILRCVPISNHLYFYWYRQILGQKVEFLVSFYNNEISEKSEIFDDQFSVERPDGSNFTLKIRSTKLEDSAMYFCASSGRRYNEQFFGPGTRLTVL.